One and the same sample provided the 7 T cell receptor beta chains below, sequenced in a study of T-cell reconstitution after alpha-beta-depleted transplantation in children. This sample's TCRbeta library carried unique molecular identifier barcodes. One entry per CDR3 protein results from TCRdb running MiXCR on the PCR reads. The sample consists of roughly 98,000 distinct CDR3 sequences, about 16% of them appearing once. The source material was PBMCs, mostly from graft donor cells, sampled 180 days after TCRalphabeta/CD19-depleted stem cell transplant. These receptors came from a male patient under 10 years old who had a stem cell transplant for acute lymphoblastic leukemia, so the T cells may come from the graft donor.

The V call is TRBV11-3, the J call TRBJ2-1; D is unresolved. Germline V gene data show CDR1 as SGHNT and CDR2 as YENEEA. V was cut by 0 bases and J by 10 bases, with 7 bases left in between. This CDR3 is 12 amino acids long. As DNA, the CDR3 is TGTGCCAGCAGCTTAGAGGCTCCGGAGCAGTTCTTC. Translating it yields CASSLEAPEQFF.

In its sample, this clonotype was seen a few times. The chain employs TRBV5-1 and TRBJ1-1; weak D call: TRBD1 (5 bases). The CDR3 has 17 residues. Germline V CDR1 and CDR2: SGHRS, YFSETQ. The germline V and J ends were trimmed by 4 bases and 1 base, with 20 bases remaining between them. The CDR3 region has the DNA TGCGCCAGCAGCCTAGCTCAGGGATTGGGACCGAACACTGAAGCTTTCTTT. Amino acid sequence: CASSLAQGLGPNTEAFF.

The chain recombines TRBV20-1 with TRBJ2-3, with 9 bases fitting TRBD1. Germline CDR1 is DFQATT and CDR2 is SNEGSKA (reference sequence). V lost 1 base and J lost 8; bases outside the gene matches: 7. This CDR3 has 14 residues. The CDR3 spells CSARGGTGLGTQYF. Here the CDR3 DNA reads TGCAGTGCTAGAGGCGGGACAGGGTTAGGTACGCAGTATTTT.

The table lists this clonotype with many counts. The V and J genes are TRBV5-1 and TRBJ2-7; no clear D. Germline-derived CDR1 and CDR2 are SGHRS and YFSETQ. V lost 4 bases to trimming and J lost 5 bases, with 25 bases between them. The CDR3 extends over 17 amino acids. This chain's CDR3 is CASSPTMALPPNNEQYF. The CDR3 DNA reads TGCGCCAGCAGCCCCACGATGGCCCTCCCACCCAACAACGAGCAGTACTTC. Full variable domain (missing parts from reference TRBV5-1 and TRBJ2-7): KAGVTQTPRYLIKTRGQQVTLSCSPISGHRSVSWYQQTPGQGLQFLFEYFSETQRNKGNFPGRFSGRQFSNSRSEMNVSTLELGDSALYLCASSPTMALPPNNEQYFGPGTRLTVT.

This clonotype was seen only a few times. This sequence joins TRBV7-2 and TRBJ1-5; 8 nucleotides line up with TRBD1. Germline CDR1 and CDR2: SGHTA and FQGNSA. Unmatched junction bases numbered 5, after V lost 3 bases and J lost 7 bases. This CDR3 has 14 amino acids. The CDR3 loop is CASSFDRGTQPQHF. In DNA, the CDR3 is TGTGCCAGCAGCTTCGACAGGGGAACGCAGCCCCAGCATTTT.

This clonotype was observed a handful of times. V usage is TRBV9 and J usage is TRBJ1-2; 11 bases map to TRBD1. J gave up 3 bases and V 3 bases, and 7 bases lay outside the gene matches. The CDR3 sequence is 16 residues long. Germline-derived CDR1 and CDR2 are SGDLS and YYNGEE. Written as DNA, the CDR3 is TGTGCCAGCAGCGATGGACAGGGGGCGCAGGACTATGGCTACACCTTC. Its translation is CASSDGQGAQDYGYTF.

In its sample, this clonotype was seen a few times. The genes are TRBV4-1 and TRBJ1-5; 7 bases agree with TRBD1. With V trimmed by 2 bases and J by 6 bases, 10 bases remained unmatched. The CDR3 loop spans 16 amino acids. Germline CDR1 is MGHRA and CDR2 is YSYEKL. CDR3 sequence reads: CASSQPTGSRGQPQHF. CDR3 sequence (DNA): TGCGCCAGCAGCCAACCGACAGGGAGTAGGGGTCAGCCCCAGCATTTT.